These 11 T cell receptor beta chains came from one sample sequenced in a study of T cell repertoires in cytomegalovirus infection (dated by TCRdb to the late 2010s). TCRdb lists the instrument as Illumina HiSeq 1500. TCRdb handled the public reads itself, with Q25 trimming in fastp and clone calling in MiXCR, and kept productive beta chains. Merged by CDR3 protein, the rows form single entries marked with the most common genes and DNA. Across this sample there are roughly 600,000 distinct CDR3 sequences, with around 24% seen only once. Clones ranked in the top ten supply 6.5% to 10% of the sample. Sequencing was performed on CD8+ T cells from PBMCs. The receptors here all came from a human donor in good health (CMV status not recorded). Some clones in this sample may be carry-over from other donors' samples.

This clonotype has only a few counts. The chain carries TRBV5-5 and TRBJ2-1; TRBD2 aligns across 8 bases. V lost 2 bases and J lost 3; bases outside the gene matches: 7. This CDR3 contains 16 residues. The germline V gene encodes CDR1 SGHKS and CDR2 YYEKEE (reference sequence). The CDR3 region has the DNA TGTGCCAGCAGCTTAGAAACTAGCGGATACTACAATGAGCAGTTCTTC. Encoded protein: CASSLETSGYYNEQFF.

The J gene is TRBJ2-1, the V gene TRBV6-6; no reliable D call. The CDR3 consists of 16 residues. Germline V gene sequence: CDR1 MNHNY, CDR2 SVGAGI (reference sequence). The V end lost 4 bases, the J end lost 5 bases, and 18 bases lay between the germline ends. Here the CDR3 reads CASSSWALTADNEQFF. As DNA, the CDR3 is TGTGCCAGCAGTTCTTGGGCTTTGACCGCCGACAATGAGCAGTTCTTC.

This clonotype came up many times. The gene calls are TRBV28 and TRBJ2-7, with 10 positions matching TRBD2. Germline loops: CDR1 MDHEN, CDR2 SYDVKM. Trimming at V came to 8 bases and at J to 0 bases, leaving 7 bases not matched to a gene. This CDR3 contains 15 residues. For the CDR3, the DNA is TGTGCCAGCGCCAGCGGGAGGGCCAACTCCTACGAGCAGTACGTC. Its translation is CASASGRANSYEQYV.

In this sample, this clonotype turned up many times. The rearrangement links TRBV5-5 to TRBJ2-7, with no clear D. CDR3 length: 18 residues. Per germline, CDR1 SGHKS and CDR2 YYEKEE (reference sequence). Trimming stripped 0 bases from V and 3 bases from J, with 22 bases between. As DNA, the CDR3 is TGTGCCAGCAGCTTGGACCTTTCCCCGCTCCGAGATTACTACGAGCAGTACTTC. As protein: CASSLDLSPLRDYYEQYF. Combining the CDR3 with reference TRBV5-5 and TRBJ2-7 gives the whole variable domain DAGVTQSPTHLIKTRGQQVTLRCSPISGHKSVSWYQQVLGQGPQFIFQYYEKEERGRGNFPDRFSARQFPNYSSELNVNALLLGDSALYLCASSLDLSPLRDYYEQYFGPGTRLTVT.

This clonotype showed up many times. The gene calls are TRBV7-2 and TRBJ2-7, with 10 nucleotides matching TRBD2. Germline values: CDR1 SGHTA, CDR2 FQGNSA. V lost 3 bases and J lost 2; bases outside the gene matches: 4. The CDR3 loop spans 15 amino acids. The CDR3 here is CASSLILAGAYEQYV. Written as DNA, the CDR3 is TGTGCCAGCAGCTTGATCCTAGCGGGGGCCTACGAGCAGTACGTC.

This clonotype is a singleton in its sample. A much larger clone is a single base away; this may be a read error. DNA of the CDR3: TGTGCCAGCAGCGTACTAGCGGTGGGGGATGAGCGGTTCTTC. This codes for CASSVLAVGDERFF. This chain connects TRBV7-6 to TRBJ2-1, with 8 bases matching TRBD2. Germline assignment: CDR1 SGHVS and CDR2 FNYEAQ. The CDR3 runs to 14 residues. Drawing the rest from reference TRBV7-6 and TRBJ2-1, the complete variable domain is GAGVSQSPRYKVTKRGQDVALRCDPISGHVSLYWYRQALGQGPEFLTYFNYEAQQDKSGLPNDRFSAERPEGSISTLTIQRTEQRDSAMYRCASSVLAVGDERFFGPGTRLTVL.

As concerns this clonotype: The CDR3 ends on some other residue instead of the conserved phenylalanine or tryptophan, so this is likely a read error. The chain joins TRBV27 to TRBJ2-1, with TRBD2 matching over 7 bases. The CDR3 is 14 amino acids. The germline V gene has CDR1 MNHEY and CDR2 SMNVEV (reference sequence). V was clipped by 2 bases and J by 8 bases; unmatched bases: 6. The CDR3 loop reads CASSLRRGVDEQFI. CDR3 in DNA: TGTGCCAGCAGTTTAAGACGGGGGGTCGATGAGCAGTTCATC.

V and J are TRBV12-5 and TRBJ1-2, with 7 bases fitting TRBD1. This CDR3 contains 12 residues. J lost 7 bases, V lost 8 bases, and 7 bases had no gene match. The germline CDR1 and CDR2 sequences are LGHNT and FRNRAP. CDR3 DNA sequence: TGTGCTAGTACGACAGGGCTGAGTGGCTACACCTTC. Its translation is CASTTGLSGYTF.

The chain joins TRBV6-4 to TRBJ2-1; the D gene is possibly TRBD1 (5 bases). CDR3 length equals 16 residues. In germline, CDR1 is MRHNA, CDR2 SNTAGT. The V end lost 4 bases, the J end lost 7 bases, and 20 bases lay between the germline ends. CDR3 in amino acids: CASSVGDGLLPNEQFF. The CDR3 region has the DNA TGTGCCAGCAGTGTAGGGGATGGATTGCTACCAAATGAGCAGTTCTTC.

V and J are TRBV7-9 and TRBJ2-3; TRBD2 matches at 8 bases. The germline CDR1 and CDR2 sequences are SEHNR and FQNEAQ (reference sequence). J was trimmed by 2 bases and V by 7 bases; bases with no gene match: 5. The CDR3 runs to 14 residues. CDR3 protein: CASTPGGTTDTQYF. In nucleotides, the CDR3 is TGTGCCAGCACCCCGGGGGGGACCACAGATACGCAGTATTTT.

The chain has TRBV7-4 and TRBJ1-2; D is uncertain. This CDR3 is built from 15 residues. Deletions cut 4 bases from V and 6 bases from J, with 18 bases between. Germline V CDR1 and CDR2: SGHVT, SQSDAQ. The CDR3 loop is CASSSRAPIRNGYTF. The CDR3, as DNA: TGTGCCAGCAGCTCCCGGGCCCCGATTCGGAATGGCTACACCTTC.